These T cell receptor beta chains were read from a single sample in a study of cytomegalovirus exposure and HLA in healthy donors. The repertoire was sequenced with immunoSEQ multiplex PCR; TCRdb's copy has only in-frame clones and lacks some. Altogether roughly 98,000 clones are present, around 77% being singletons, with the ten largest covering about 8.3%. The specimen sequenced was PBMCs. The receptors here all came from a female donor in good health and CMV-seronegative. Each CDR3 is given with its conserved first and last residue. The size of a clone is reported for some rows only, either as once, few or many, or as a class for expanded clones.

v_gene: TRBV12-5
j_gene: TRBJ2-1
abundance: NA
CDR3aa: CASGQDEQFF

v_gene: TRBV7-6
j_gene: TRBJ1-2
abundance: once
CDR3aa: CASSQTGMDGYTF

v_gene: TRBV18
j_gene: TRBJ1-1
abundance: NA
CDR3aa: CASSPFRTGHLNTEAFF

v_gene: TRBV19
j_gene: TRBJ2-1
abundance: NA
CDR3aa: CASSPPGSLNEQFF

v_gene: TRBV27
j_gene: TRBJ2-1
abundance: NA
CDR3aa: CASRLTGGAYNEQFF

v_gene: TRBV7-2
j_gene: TRBJ2-2
abundance: few
CDR3aa: CASSYGSGELFF

v_gene: TRBV27
j_gene: TRBJ2-5
abundance: NA
CDR3aa: CASSPTPGGETQYF

v_gene: TRBV21-1
j_gene: TRBJ2-7
abundance: NA
CDR3aa: CASSKFPYEQYF

v_gene: TRBV18
j_gene: TRBJ2-3
abundance: once
CDR3aa: CASSPKGDTQYF

v_gene: TRBV5-6
j_gene: TRBJ1-5
abundance: NA
CDR3aa: CASSSTGVQPQHF

v_gene: TRBV7-2
j_gene: TRBJ2-3
abundance: NA
CDR3aa: CASSSGTSGFSTDTQYF

v_gene: TRBV18
j_gene: TRBJ2-7
abundance: NA
CDR3aa: CASSPDRLYEQYF

v_gene: TRBV11-1
j_gene: TRBJ1-2
abundance: NA
CDR3aa: CASSSDRQGGYEGYTF

v_gene: TRBV18
j_gene: TRBJ2-7
abundance: NA
CDR3aa: CASSSPSVSYEQYF

v_gene: TRBV4-2
j_gene: TRBJ1-2
abundance: NA
CDR3aa: CASSRNRDRSYGYTF

v_gene: TRBV27
j_gene: TRBJ2-2
abundance: NA
CDR3aa: CASSFIAGELFF

v_gene: TRBV6-5
j_gene: TRBJ1-1
abundance: once
CDR3aa: CASSYRQVNTEAFF

v_gene: TRBV6-5
j_gene: TRBJ1-3
abundance: few
CDR3aa: CASSWAGRPGNTIYF

v_gene: TRBV11-3
j_gene: TRBJ1-3
abundance: NA
CDR3aa: CAGSKGQDRSGNTIYF

v_gene: TRBV19
j_gene: TRBJ2-7
abundance: NA
CDR3aa: CASSIGSGDTYEQYF

v_gene: TRBV19
j_gene: TRBJ1-1
abundance: NA
CDR3aa: CASSPRGQEDEAFF

v_gene: TRBV7-9
j_gene: TRBJ1-2
abundance: NA
CDR3aa: CASSISRQGPEGYTF

v_gene: TRBV27
j_gene: TRBJ1-2
abundance: NA
CDR3aa: CASSSSGRDGYTF

v_gene: TRBV30
j_gene: TRBJ2-7
abundance: once
CDR3aa: CAWSVQTLYEQYF

v_gene: TRBV5-1
j_gene: TRBJ2-1
abundance: NA
CDR3aa: CASSLGSSGGVNEQFF

v_gene: TRBV7-9
j_gene: TRBJ1-1
abundance: NA
CDR3aa: CSSSFGTGVTNTEAFF

v_gene: TRBV28
j_gene: TRBJ1-2
abundance: NA
CDR3aa: CASSSAPGQTNYGYTF

v_gene: TRBV7-2
j_gene: TRBJ2-7
abundance: NA
CDR3aa: CASSLALGYEQYF

v_gene: TRBV29-1
j_gene: TRBJ1-2
abundance: NA
CDR3aa: CSVAQDRGSSGYTF

v_gene: TRBV19
j_gene: TRBJ1-2
abundance: NA
CDR3aa: CASTPAGYGYTF

v_gene: TRBV6-5
j_gene: TRBJ2-1
abundance: NA
CDR3aa: CASSEAGFNEQFF

v_gene: TRBV18
j_gene: TRBJ2-2
abundance: NA
CDR3aa: CASSPRRQTGGTGELFF

v_gene: TRBV5-1
j_gene: TRBJ2-3
abundance: NA
CDR3aa: CASSLGGLGVTDTQYF

v_gene: TRBV5-1
j_gene: TRBJ2-3
abundance: NA
CDR3aa: CASSSRTDTQYF

v_gene: TRBV28
j_gene: TRBJ1-1
abundance: NA
CDR3aa: CASSSPRVWLNTEAFF

v_gene: TRBV11-2
j_gene: TRBJ2-3
abundance: NA
CDR3aa: CASSLRASGEYTDTQYF